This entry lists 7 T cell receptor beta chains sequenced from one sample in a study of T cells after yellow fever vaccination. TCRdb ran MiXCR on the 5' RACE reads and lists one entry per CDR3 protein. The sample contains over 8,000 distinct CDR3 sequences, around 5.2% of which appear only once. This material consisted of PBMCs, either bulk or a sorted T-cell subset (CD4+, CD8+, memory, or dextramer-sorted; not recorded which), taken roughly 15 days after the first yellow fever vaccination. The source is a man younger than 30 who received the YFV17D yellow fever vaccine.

The CDR3 nucleotides read TGTGCCACCACCCAGCATCTTGCAGGGGGAGAGACCGGGGAGCTGTTTTTT. Its protein is CATTQHLAGGETGELFF. This chain links TRBV3-1 with TRBJ2-2, with 7 bases fitting TRBD1. The CDR3 totals 17 residues. CDR1 is LGHDT and CDR2 is YNNKEL in the germline V gene (reference sequence). V lost 10 bases, J lost 5 bases, and 19 bases stayed unmatched.

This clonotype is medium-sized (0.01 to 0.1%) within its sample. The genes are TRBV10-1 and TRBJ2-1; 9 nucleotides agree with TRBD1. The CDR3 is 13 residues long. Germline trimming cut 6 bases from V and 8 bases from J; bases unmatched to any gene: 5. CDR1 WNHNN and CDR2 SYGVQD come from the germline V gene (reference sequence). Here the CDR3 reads CASRGQGDHEQFF. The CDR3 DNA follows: TGCGCCAGCAGGGGACAGGGTGACCATGAGCAGTTCTTC.

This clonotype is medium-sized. The CDR3 DNA is TGTGCCAGCAAAGGGACAGGAGGTTCACCCCTCCACTTT. Its translation: CASKGTGGSPLHF. This chain links TRBV2 with TRBJ1-6; 8 nucleotides match TRBD1. CDR1 and CDR2 (germline): SNHLY, FYNNEI. The V gene end was trimmed by 7 bases and the J gene end by 9 bases; junction bases not matched to a gene: 5. The CDR3 covers 13 residues.

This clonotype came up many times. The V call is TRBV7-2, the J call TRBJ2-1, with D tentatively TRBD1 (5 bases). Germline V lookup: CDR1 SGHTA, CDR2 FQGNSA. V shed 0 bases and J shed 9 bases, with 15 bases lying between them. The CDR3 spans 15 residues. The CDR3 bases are TGTGCCAGCAGCTTAGCGGGGCGTCGTTTCGGTGAGCAGTTCTTC. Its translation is CASSLAGRRFGEQFF. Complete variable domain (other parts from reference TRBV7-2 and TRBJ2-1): GAGVSQSPSNKVTEKGKDVELRCDPISGHTALYWYRQSLGQGLEFLIYFQGNSAPDKSGLPSDRFSAERTGGSVSTLTIQRTQQEDSAVYLCASSLAGRRFGEQFFGPGTRLTVL.

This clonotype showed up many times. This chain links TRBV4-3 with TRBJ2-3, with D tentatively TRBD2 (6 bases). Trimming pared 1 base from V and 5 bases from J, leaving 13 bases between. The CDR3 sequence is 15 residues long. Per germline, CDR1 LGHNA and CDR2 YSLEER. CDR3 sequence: CASSQGLAWGDTQYF. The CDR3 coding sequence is TGCGCCAGCAGCCAAGGTCTAGCGTGGGGAGATACGCAGTATTTT.

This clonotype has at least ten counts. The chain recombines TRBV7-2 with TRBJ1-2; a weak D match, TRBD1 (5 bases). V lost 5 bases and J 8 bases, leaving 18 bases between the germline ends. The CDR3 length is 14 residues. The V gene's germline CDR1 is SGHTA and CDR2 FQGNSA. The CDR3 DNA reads TGTGCCAGCAGCCCCAGACAGCCTACTTCCGGCTACACCTTC. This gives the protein CASSPRQPTSGYTF.

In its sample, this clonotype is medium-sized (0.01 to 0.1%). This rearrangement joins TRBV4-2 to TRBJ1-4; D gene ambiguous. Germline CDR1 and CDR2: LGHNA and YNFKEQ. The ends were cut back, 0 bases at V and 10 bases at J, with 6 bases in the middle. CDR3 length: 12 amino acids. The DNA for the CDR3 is TGTGCCAGCAGCCAAGACGGGAGAAAACTGTTTTTT. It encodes CASSQDGRKLFF.